Listed below are T cell receptor beta chains from one sample, sequenced in a study of blood T cells in healthy people across ages. From the 5' RACE reads, TCRdb called clonotypes with MiXCR, one entry per CDR3 protein. The table has approximately 2,000,000 distinct CDR3 sequences, roughly two fifths seen once; the top ten hold around 23%. The sample was blood. Receptors originate from a human donor in good health. Each CDR3 is given with its conserved first and last residue. D genes are given only for firm matches. Size values are once, few and many counts, or a class for expanded clones, and some rows have none.

D	size	V	J	CDR3	DNA
NA	NA	TRBV7-9	TRBJ2-5	CASSPSGRGTYNEQYF	TGTGCCAGCAGCCCCAGTGGACGGGGAACATACAATGAGCAGTACTTC
NA	once	TRBV24-1	TRBJ1-5	CATSPPGGPDQPQHF	TGTGCCACCAGTCCCCCCGGGGGGCCGGATCAGCCCCAGCATTTT
NA	NA	TRBV20-1	TRBJ2-1	CSAGGIYNEQFF	TGCAGTGCCGGAGGGATCTACAATGAGCAGTTCTTC
TRBD2	NA	TRBV12-3/TRBV12-4	TRBJ2-5	CASSNTNPFTSGRTRETQYF	TGTGCCAGCAGCAACACAAACCCCTTTACTAGCGGGAGGACCAGAGAGACCCAGTACTTC
NA	once	TRBV7-2	TRBJ2-4	CASSISAGNDIQYF	TGTGCCAGCAGCATATCAGCAGGGAACGACATTCAGTACTTC
NA	many	TRBV7-8	TRBJ1-6	CASSLIGSPLHF	TGTGCCAGCAGCTTAATTGGGTCACCCCTCCACTTT
NA	NA	TRBV20-1	TRBJ2-4	CSASRLLGVSIQYF	TGCAGTGCTAGCCGCCTACTGGGTGTCAGCATTCAGTACTTC
TRBD2	NA	TRBV20-1	TRBJ2-3	CSARIAGGADTQYF	TGCAGTGCTAGAATAGCGGGGGGGGCAGATACGCAGTATTTT
NA	many	TRBV29-1	TRBJ2-5	CGRRLVETQYF	TGCGGAAGGCGGTTAGTCGAGACCCAGTACTTC
NA	NA	TRBV2	TRBJ2-5	CASSETRGQETQYF	TGTGCCAGCAGTGAGACGAGGGGCCAGGAGACCCAGTACTTC
NA	many	TRBV4-1	TRBJ2-1	CASSQRTVSYNEQFF	TGCGCCAGCAGCCAAAGGACAGTCTCCTACAATGAGCAGTTCTTC
NA	NA	TRBV5-5	TRBJ2-5	CASKGSRGNEQYF	TGTGCCAGCAAAGGGAGTCGCGGAAATGAGCAGTACTTC
TRBD1	few	TRBV7-9	TRBJ1-2	CASSLGHVDRESNYGYTF	TGTGCCAGCAGCTTAGGGCACGTCGACAGGGAGTCTAACTATGGCTACACCTTC
NA	NA	TRBV11-2	TRBJ2-1	CTSSLVGNTYNEQFF	TGTACCAGCAGCTTAGTTGGTAACACCTACAATGAGCAGTTCTTC
TRBD2	few	TRBV5-8	TRBJ2-1	CASTTGTRSTNEQFF	TGTGCCAGCACCACCGGGACTAGGTCTACGAATGAGCAGTTCTTC
TRBD2	once	TRBV7-2	TRBJ2-5	CASSLWSQASGGGQYF	TGTGCCAGCAGCTTATGGTCCCAGGCTAGCGGGGGGGGGCAGTACTTC
NA	few	TRBV5-1	TRBJ2-7	CASSLGGQREAQYF	TGCGCCAGCAGCTTGGGAGGGCAGAGAGAGGCGCAGTACTTC
NA	once	TRBV20-1	TRBJ1-1	CSARFQGFTEAFF	TGCAGTGCTAGGTTTCAGGGGTTTACTGAAGCTTTCTTT
NA	few	TRBV5-1	TRBJ2-3	CAAAVGLDTDTQYF	TGCGCAGCCGCAGTGGGACTTGACACAGATACGCAGTATTTT
NA	few	TRBV20-1	TRBJ2-5	CSARPSRQEETQYF	TGCAGTGCTAGACCCTCCCGACAGGAGGAGACCCAGTACTTC
NA	NA	TRBV28	TRBJ2-1	CAIKQGGSYNEQFF	TGTGCCATCAAGCAGGGGGGATCCTACAATGAGCAGTTCTTC
NA	few	TRBV4-2	TRBJ1-5	CASSQGGQLYDNQPQHF	TGTGCCAGCAGCCAAGGGGGTCAGTTGTACGACAATCAGCCCCAGCATTTT
NA	NA	TRBV28	TRBJ2-7	CAILGGSSYEQYF	TGTGCCATTCTGGGGGGAAGCTCCTACGAGCAGTACTTC
TRBD1	NA	TRBV6-5	TRBJ1-2	CASSSGTGAGYTF	TGTGCCAGCAGTTCCGGGACAGGGGCTGGCTACACCTTC
TRBD2	many	TRBV6-2/TRBV6-3	TRBJ2-3	CASSSTSEPTDTQYF	TGTGCCAGCAGTTCAACTAGCGAGCCCACAGATACGCAGTATTTT
TRBD2	NA	TRBV7-9	TRBJ2-1	CASSKGLAGYNEQFF	TGTGCCAGCAGCAAGGGACTAGCGGGGTACAATGAGCAGTTCTTC
NA	NA	TRBV15	TRBJ1-2	CATKRSLYYGYTF	TGTGCCACCAAAAGGAGCCTATACTATGGCTACACCTTC
NA	few	TRBV7-2	TRBJ2-3	CASSRYAMDTQYF	TGTGCCAGCAGCCGATACGCCATGGATACGCAGTATTTT
NA	NA	TRBV20-1	TRBJ2-7	CSARDRGDKQYF	TGCAGTGCTAGAGATAGAGGGGACAAGCAGTACTTC
TRBD1	NA	TRBV28	TRBJ2-1	CASSGQQGPSLDEQFF	TGTGCCAGCAGTGGCCAACAGGGGCCGTCTCTGGATGAGCAGTTCTTC
NA	few	TRBV9	TRBJ2-3	CASSVSAGASTDTQYF	TGTGCCAGCAGCGTATCTGCGGGGGCCAGCACAGATACGCAGTATTTT
TRBD1	few	TRBV11-2	TRBJ1-2	CASSLRDREYGYTF	TGTGCCAGCAGCCTACGGGACAGAGAATATGGCTACACCTTC
NA	NA	TRBV6-5	TRBJ2-7	CASSNRQDEQYF	TGTGCCAGCAGTAACCGACAGGACGAGCAGTACTTC
TRBD2	NA	TRBV4-1	TRBJ2-5	CASSQQLAGRFGTQYF	TGCGCCAGCAGCCAACAACTAGCGGGGCGGTTTGGGACCCAGTACTTC
NA	NA	TRBV9	TRBJ2-2	CASSARGGELFF	TGTGCCAGCAGCGCTAGGGGTGGGGAGCTGTTTTTT
TRBD2	NA	TRBV7-2	TRBJ2-1	CASSSSGGGYYNEQFF	TGTGCCAGCAGCTCATCCGGGGGGGGATACTACAATGAGCAGTTCTTC
NA	few	TRBV5-1	TRBJ2-7	CASAMNGEPHEQYF	TGCGCCAGCGCGATGAACGGGGAACCCCACGAGCAGTACTTC
NA	NA	TRBV29-1	TRBJ1-1	CSHIGGSLGTEAFF	TGCAGCCACATCGGGGGCAGTTTGGGGACTGAAGCTTTCTTT
TRBD1	few	TRBV29-1	TRBJ2-1	CSVGGTGAYNEQFF	TGCAGCGTTGGCGGGACAGGGGCCTACAATGAGCAGTTCTTC
TRBD1	few	TRBV29-1	TRBJ2-5	CSVERYRGRETQYF	TGCAGCGTTGAAAGATACAGGGGGCGGGAGACCCAGTACTTC
TRBD1	NA	TRBV20-1	TRBJ2-4	CSAPKGGTGGILAKNIQYF	TGCAGTGCCCCCAAAGGAGGGACAGGGGGGATACTAGCCAAAAACATTCAGTACTTC
NA	NA	TRBV27	TRBJ1-5	CASSFSENQPQHF	TGTGCCAGCAGTTTTTCAGAAAATCAGCCCCAGCATTTT